A selection of T cell receptor beta chains follows, all from one sample in a study of cytomegalovirus exposure and HLA in healthy donors. Profiled with immunoSEQ multiplex PCR; TCRdb holds only in-frame clones, not every one. The sample includes 100,000 or so clones, around 79% of them seen just once. Sequencing was performed on PBMCs. These receptors originate from a woman aged 40 to 50 in good health and CMV-seronegative. Each CDR3 is given without its conserved first and last residue.

TRBJ1-5	TRBV29-1	SVAGQNSNQPQH
TRBJ2-1	TRBV9	ASSGMLAGAYNEQF
TRBJ1-1	TRBV9	ASSVEWAGTEAF
TRBJ1-2	TRBV14	ASSPNLGLDYGYT
TRBJ2-4	TRBV18	ASSLTSPGFQY
TRBJ1-5	TRBV4-2	ASSQDLDPSQGVWH
TRBJ2-1	TRBV6-6	ASSYPTGGSDNEQF
TRBJ1-1	TRBV11-2	ASTLQLRYGGHTEAF
TRBJ1-2	TRBV19	ASSVDRGDGYT
TRBJ2-6	TRBV6-5	ASSKGEAGANVLT
TRBJ2-7	TRBV5-1	ASSLGEEVEQY
TRBJ2-2	TRBV4-3	ASSQDRGSGELF